This entry lists 32 T cell receptor beta chains sequenced from one sample in a study of T cells in women clearing cervical HPV infection (dated by TCRdb to the late 2010s). Library preparation was by the immunoSEQ multiplex PCR assay. Held by TCRdb, this immuneACCESS table contains in-frame sequences only and omits some clones. Under half of the omission traces to an unresolved V gene where checked; the cause of the rest is unknown. The table for this sample lists around 28,000 clones. The ten largest account for more than 3% of the sample. The sample consisted of blood buffy coat. These receptors all come from a woman aged 18 to 75 with a cervical HPV16 infection that either progressed to CIN3+ or cleared (not recorded which).

Notes on this clone: Coverage ceases 3 residues before the CDR3 finishes, and the germline J gene fills in the end. The rearrangement links TRBV7-6 to TRBJ2-3, with 11 bases identical to TRBD2. This CDR3 contains 18 residues. Germline V gene lookup returns CDR1 SGHVS and CDR2 FNYEAQ. The ends lost 5 bases at V and 2 bases at J; junction bases unmatched: 12. Incomplete CDR3 DNA: TGTGCCAGCAGCCCCAAGCCTACTAGCGGGGGTAACACAGATACG. Translated, it gives CASSPKPTSGGNTDT. The CDR3 in its entirety is CASSPKPTSGGNTDTQYF.

CDR3 region: CASSLGLPNQPQYF. CDR3 bases read: TGTGCCAGTAGTCTGGGACTGCCCAATCAGCCG. The chain combines TRBV19 with TRBJ2-3; possible D gene TRBD2, 6 bases. The read falls 3 residues short of the CDR3 end, and the missing part is taken from the germline J gene. This CDR3 is built from 14 residues. Germline CDR1 reads LNHDA; CDR2 reads SQIVND (reference sequence).

To note about this clone: The read ends 3 residues shy of where the CDR3 ends; the end is completed using the germline J gene. The V call is TRBV18, the J call TRBJ2-3, with TRBD2 matching over 8 bases. The CDR3 covers 14 residues. Germline assignment: CDR1 KGHSH and CDR2 LQKENI. The CDR3 here is CASSTRTSQETQYF. The covered CDR3 bases are TGTGCCAGCTCAACGCGGACTAGCCAAGAGACG. Drawing the rest from reference TRBV18 and TRBJ2-3, the complete variable domain is NAGVMQNPRHLVRRRGQEARLRCSPMKGHSHVYWYRQLPEEGLKFMVYLQKENIIDESGMPKERFSAEFPKEGPSILRIQQVVRGDSAAYFCASSTRTSQETQYFGPGTRLTVL.

On this clone itself: Read coverage stops 3 residues before the CDR3 terminus; the germline J gene supplies the remainder. The chain is built from TRBV7-6 and TRBJ1-1, with TRBD1 matching over 8 bases. V was pared by 3 bases and J by 4 bases, with 7 bases of the junction left unmatched. The CDR3 covers 15 residues. CDR1 SGHVS and CDR2 FNYEAQ come from the germline V gene. The DNA read from the CDR3 is TGTGCCAGCAGCTTGACAGGGGCCGGGGGCACTGAA. It encodes CASSLTGAGGTE. The entire CDR3 protein reads CASSLTGAGGTEAFF.

A remark on this clone: The read ends 3 residues before the CDR3 terminus; that terminus is restored from the germline J gene. This sequence joins TRBV20-1 and TRBJ2-5; 10 bases match TRBD1. The CDR3 is 12 amino acids. In germline, CDR1 is DFQATT, CDR2 SNEGSKA (reference sequence). V dropped 3 bases and J dropped 6; count of bases not matched to a gene: 1. The CDR3 protein is CSARGQGKTQYF. The part of the CDR3 DNA that was read is TGCAGTGCTAGGGGACAGGGGAAGACC.

Turning to this clone: Coverage ceases 3 residues before the CDR3 finishes, and the germline J gene fills in the end. The gene calls are TRBV29-1 and TRBJ2-3; 8 bases map to TRBD2. CDR1 and CDR2 (germline): SQVTM, ANQGSEA. This CDR3 region has 15 residues. V was clipped by 4 bases and J by 4 bases; unmatched bases: 10. The CDR3 DNA, read in part, is TGCAGCGTTGCCGACGGGCTAGCGGGTGCAGATACG. Encoded protein: CSVADGLAGADT. The full CDR3 is CSVADGLAGADTQYF.

On this clone itself: The read finishes 3 residues shy of the CDR3 end, and the germline J gene is used to complete it. The chain joins TRBV7-2 to TRBJ2-7; the D is unclear. V was pared by 5 bases and J by 1 base, with 12 bases between. Germline CDR1 reads SGHTA; CDR2 reads FQGNSA. The CDR3 loop spans 14 amino acids. CDR3 amino acids: CASSILGWSYEQYF. The covered CDR3 bases are TGTGCCAGCAGCATCCTCGGGTGGTCCTACGAG.

On this clone itself: The CDR3 end lies 3 residues beyond the end of the read and is filled in from the germline J gene. The V gene is TRBV5-4, the J gene TRBJ1-5; 12 bases map to TRBD1. Germline V gives CDR1 SGHNT, CDR2 YYREEE (reference sequence). The CDR3 is 15 residues long. V shed 3 bases and J 5 bases; nucleotides not matched to a gene: 3. CDR3 bases read: TGTGCCAGCAGCTCCGGGACAGGGGGCGATCAGCCC. As protein: CASSSGTGGDQP. The entire CDR3 is CASSSGTGGDQPQHF.

To note about this clone: The read terminates 3 residues before the CDR3 end, so the remaining end is supplied by the germline J gene. The chain joins TRBV7-6 to TRBJ1-2; TRBD1 agrees at 9 bases. Germline-derived CDR1 and CDR2 are SGHVS and FNYEAQ. This CDR3 contains 16 residues. The covered CDR3 bases are TGTGCCAGCAGCTTTAACCACGGGACAGGGTCCTACGAC. Its translation: CASSFNHGTGSYD. The CDR3 in its entirety is CASSFNHGTGSYDYTF. The full variable domain, in which reference TRBV7-6 and TRBJ1-2 provide the parts outside the CDR3, is GAGVSQSPRYKVTKRGQDVALRCDPISGHVSLYWYRQALGQGPEFLTYFNYEAQQDKSGLPNDRFSAERPEGSISTLTIQRTEQRDSAMYRCASSFNHGTGSYDYTFGSGTRLTVV.

Concerning this clone: The sequence runs out 3 residues before the end of the CDR3; the remainder is reconstructed from the germline J gene. The rearrangement links TRBV5-6 to TRBJ1-2; D is uncertain. V lost 0 bases and J 2 bases, leaving 5 bases between the germline ends. CDR1 and CDR2 from the germline V gene are SGHDT and YYEEEE. The CDR3 totals 13 residues. CDR3: CASSLGQNYGYTF. The covered CDR3 bases are TGTGCCAGCAGCTTGGGACAAAACTATGGC.

Details on this clone: The read ends 3 residues before the CDR3 terminus; that terminus is restored from the germline J gene. V and J are TRBV19 and TRBJ2-3; D may be TRBD1 (5 bases). Germline CDR1 LNHDA, CDR2 SQIVND (reference sequence). The CDR3 has 11 amino acids. The CDR3 here is CASKGNQPQYF. The sequenced part of the CDR3 DNA is TGTGCCAGTAAGGGGAATCAGCCG.

Concerning this clone: An end of the junction differs from the germline gene, which may be a read error. The read ends 3 residues early relative to the CDR3; the germline J gene fills the gap. The V call is TRBV11-2, the J call TRBJ2-3, with 10 nucleotides matching TRBD2. This CDR3 comprises 13 residues. Germline V gene data show CDR1 as SGHAT and CDR2 as FQNNGV. CDR3 sequence: CASRFSGGDTQYF. Partial CDR3 DNA: TGTGCTAGCAGATTTAGCGGGGGGGATACG.

Comments on this clone: The germline gene is not matched at one end of the junction; a read error may be the cause. The read ends 3 residues before the CDR3 terminus; that terminus is restored from the germline J gene. The sample holds other DNA sequences that translate to the same CDR3. The J gene is TRBJ1-3, the V gene TRBV2; D remains ambiguous. CDR1 is SNHLY and CDR2 is FYNNEI in the germline V gene. This CDR3 region has 14 residues. CDR3 DNA, as far as it was read: TGTGCCAGCACCCTATCGACGGGTGGAAACACG. Translated, it gives CASTLSTGGNT. The full-length CDR3 reads as CASTLSTGGNTIYF.

On this clone itself: The read terminates 3 residues before the CDR3 end, so the remaining end is supplied by the germline J gene. The chain couples TRBV5-1 to TRBJ1-1; 8 bases are shared with TRBD1. Per the germline V gene, CDR1 is SGHRS and CDR2 is YFSETQ. V trimming: 0 bases; J trimming: 1 base; junction bases outside the gene matches: 5. The length of the CDR3 is 16 residues. The CDR3 spells CASSLGQGAANTEAFF. CDR3 bases read: TGCGCCAGCAGCTTGGGGCAGGGGGCGGCGAACACTGAA.

In the case of this clone: The CDR3 end lies 3 residues beyond the end of the read and is filled in from the germline J gene. This chain links TRBV7-9 with TRBJ1-2, with TRBD1 matching 10 bases. Trimming at V came to 4 bases and at J to 4 bases, leaving 0 bases not matched to a gene. CDR1 and CDR2 from the germline V gene are SEHNR and FQNEAQ (reference sequence). The CDR3 has 13 residues. The DNA read from the CDR3 is TGTGCCAGCAGCTGGGACAGGGGCTATGGC. It yields the protein CASSWDRGYG. The full CDR3 protein reads CASSWDRGYGYTF.

Turning to this clone: The read ends 3 residues before the CDR3 terminus; that terminus is restored from the germline J gene. The chain uses TRBV20-1 and TRBJ1-6; 7 bases are a match to TRBD1. Per the germline V gene, CDR1 is DFQATT and CDR2 is SNEGSKA (reference sequence). The CDR3 length is 15 residues. CDR3 loop: CSARDASRGESPLHF. The DNA read from the CDR3 is TGCAGTGCTAGAGATGCGTCCAGGGGGGAGTCGCCC.

With regard to this clone: The read gets to within 3 residues of the CDR3 end, and the germline J gene fills in the rest. The rearrangement joins TRBV19 to TRBJ1-1; possible D gene TRBD1, 6 bases. Germline loops: CDR1 LNHDA, CDR2 SQIVND (reference sequence). The CDR3 is 15 residues long. CDR3 bases read: TGTGCCAGTAGTATTCGGACAGATAATAATGAAAAA. Translating it yields CASSIRTDNNEK. The full CDR3 protein is CASSIRTDNNEKAFF.

Of note for this clone: The read halts 3 residues ahead of the CDR3 end, with the missing end drawn from the germline J gene. The V gene is TRBV18, the J gene TRBJ1-2; 10 bases map to TRBD1. This CDR3 has 14 residues. Germline assignment: CDR1 KGHSH and CDR2 LQKENI. Incomplete CDR3 DNA: TGTGCCAGCTCACCGGGACAGGGGACCTACGAC. It specifies CASSPGQGTYD. The entire CDR3 protein reads CASSPGQGTYDYTF. Looking up the rest from reference TRBV18 and TRBJ1-2 gives the full variable domain: NAGVMQNPRHLVRRRGQEARLRCSPMKGHSHVYWYRQLPEEGLKFMVYLQKENIIDESGMPKERFSAEFPKEGPSILRIQQVVRGDSAAYFCASSPGQGTYDYTFGSGTRLTVV.

In the case of this clone: The read gets to within 3 residues of the CDR3 end, and the germline J gene fills in the rest. Different DNA sequences within this sample yield the same CDR3. The rearrangement uses TRBV7-8 and TRBJ1-3; D unresolved. This CDR3 spans 18 amino acids. Trimming removed 2 bases at V and 0 bases at J, with 17 bases between. Germline V CDR1 and CDR2: SGHVS, FQNEAQ. CDR3 protein: CASSLSRDLFLSGNTIYF. CDR3 DNA, as far as it was read: TGTGCCAGCAGCTTATCGCGCGACTTGTTCCTCTCTGGAAACACC.

Notes on this clone: The junction shows a germline mismatch at one end, possibly a read error. This sample includes further DNA sequences coding for the same CDR3. The CDR3 DNA, read in part, is TGTGCCATCAGTACCCGCAGCGGGGGAAACTCTGGAAACACT. Protein sequence: CAISTRSGGNSGNT. The whole CDR3 region reads CAISTRSGGNSGNTIYF. The chain couples TRBV10-3 to TRBJ1-3; tentatively, D is TRBD1 (5 bases). With the read ending 3 residues before the CDR3 end, the germline J gene is used to fill in that end. This CDR3 region has 17 residues. Germline CDR1 ENHRY, CDR2 SYGVKD.

Comment on this clone: The DNA ends 3 residues before the CDR3 does, and the rest of the CDR3 is filled in from the germline J gene. The rearrangement links TRBV19 to TRBJ1-2; 9 bases line up with TRBD1. Germline CDR1 is LNHDA and CDR2 is SQIVND (reference sequence). The CDR3 runs 16 residues. The part of the CDR3 DNA that was read is TGTGCCAGTAGTGCCCCCGGGACAGGGAGACACAATGAC. This translates into CASSAPGTGRHND. The full CDR3 reads CASSAPGTGRHNDYTF.

CDR3 bases read: TGTGCCAGCAGCCAAGATCTGAGCATGAATTCACCC. Translated: CASSQDLSMNSP. The whole CDR3 region reads CASSQDLSMNSPLHF. The genes are TRBV4-2 and TRBJ1-6; unclear D gene. The CDR3 end lies 3 residues beyond the end of the read and is filled in from the germline J gene. Germline V lookup: CDR1 LGHNA, CDR2 YNFKEQ. The CDR3 is made up of 15 amino acids. Trimming removed 0 bases at V and 7 bases at J, with 10 bases between.

About this clone itself: The read falls 3 residues short of the CDR3 end, and the missing part is taken from the germline J gene. The rearrangement links TRBV20-1 to TRBJ2-3; 8 positions agree with TRBD2. This CDR3 has 14 residues. The germline V gene has CDR1 DFQATT and CDR2 SNEGSKA (reference sequence). CDR3 bases read: TGCAGTGCCCATTCGGGGGGGGCTAGGGAGACG. It codes for CSAHSGGARET. The whole CDR3 protein reads CSAHSGGARETQYF.

With respect to this clone: The read terminates 3 residues before the CDR3 end, so the remaining end is supplied by the germline J gene. The V call is TRBV6-1, the J call TRBJ2-3; maybe TRBD1 (6 bases). Germline V gene lookup returns CDR1 MNHNS and CDR2 SASEGT. V was pared by 4 bases and J by 4 bases, with 12 bases between. There are 14 residues in the CDR3. The part of the CDR3 DNA that was read is TGTGCCAGCAGTGCCGACAGGACCTCAGATACG. Translated: CASSADRTSDT. The full CDR3 sequence reads CASSADRTSDTQYF.

A remark on this clone: At one of its ends the junction is not consistent with the germline gene, which may arise from a read error. The read falls 3 residues short of the CDR3 end, and the missing part is taken from the germline J gene. The rearrangement links TRBV9 to TRBJ2-5; 10 nucleotides match TRBD2. This CDR3 has 16 residues. CDR1 SGDLS and CDR2 YYNGEE come from the germline V gene. The CDR3 bases that were read are TGTGCCAGTAGCGCCTTTTTAGCGGGGGGAAGGGAGACC. This translates into CASSAFLAGGRET. Given in full, the CDR3 is CASSAFLAGGRETQYF.

Notes on this clone: From the germline J gene comes the end of the CDR3, since the read stops 3 residues before it. The chain carries TRBV19 and TRBJ2-3, with 10 positions matching TRBD2. The CDR3 is made up of 17 amino acids. The germline V gene has CDR1 LNHDA and CDR2 SQIVND (reference sequence). The DNA read from the CDR3 is TGTGCCAGTAGTATTAACCCCCAGCGGGGGGGTCAAGAGACG. This codes for CASSINPQRGGQET. The whole CDR3 protein is CASSINPQRGGQETQYF.

Details on this clone: With the read ending 3 residues before the CDR3 end, the germline J gene is used to fill in that end. The chain links TRBV13 to TRBJ2-5; D remains unclear. This CDR3 has 11 amino acids. Germline-derived CDR1 and CDR2 are PRHDT and FYEKMQ (reference sequence). Between the trimmed V and J ends, which lost 4 bases and 5 bases, there was a span of 5 bases. CDR3 bases read: TGTGCCAGCAGCTCCCGGGAGACC. Its protein product is CASSSRET. The entire CDR3 protein is CASSSRETQYF.

About this clone itself: Coverage ceases 3 residues before the CDR3 finishes, and the germline J gene fills in the end. V is TRBV28 and J is TRBJ2-2, with 10 bases fitting TRBD1. The germline CDR1 and CDR2 sequences are MDHEN and SYDVKM. The CDR3 totals 18 residues. CDR3 sequence: CASRPRPGTGDGANVLFF. The covered CDR3 bases are TGTGCCAGCAGACCACGTCCCGGGACAGGGGATGGGGCCAACGTG. Full variable domain (remainder filled in from reference TRBV28 and TRBJ2-2): DVKVTQSSRYLVKRTGEKVFLECVQDMDHENMFWYRQDPGLGLRLIYFSYDVKMKEKGDIPEGYSVSREKKERFSLILESASTNQTSMYLCASRPRPGTGDGANVLFFGEGSRLTVL.

CDR3 bases read: TGTGCCAGCAGCCTTAGGGGCGGTGCAACTAATGAAAAG. It codes for CASSLRGGATNEK. The complete CDR3 sequence is CASSLRGGATNEKLFF. The chain recombines TRBV7-8 with TRBJ2-2; D is perhaps TRBD1 (5 bases). The sequence runs out 3 residues before the end of the CDR3; the remainder is reconstructed from the germline J gene. The CDR3 totals 16 residues. Germline CDR1 is SGHVS and CDR2 is FQNEAQ.

Regarding this clone: Read data end 3 residues before the CDR3 end; the end is taken from the germline J gene. The chain couples TRBV7-2 to TRBJ2-2; the D gene is possibly TRBD1 (6 bases). V gave up 5 bases and J gave up 1 base, with 11 bases separating them. The germline V gene encodes CDR1 SGHTA and CDR2 FQGNSA. The CDR3 contains 15 residues. The CDR3 sequence: CASSEQGLNTGELFF. The sequenced CDR3 bases are TGTGCCAGCAGCGAACAGGGATTGAACACCGGGGAG. Variable domain in full (rest from reference TRBV7-2 and TRBJ2-2): GAGVSQSPSNKVTEKGKDVELRCDPISGHTALYWYRQSLGQGLEFLIYFQGNSAPDKSGLPSDRFSAERTGGSVSTLTIQRTQQEDSAVYLCASSEQGLNTGELFFGEGSRLTVL.

Worth noting for this clone: The sequence runs out 3 residues before the end of the CDR3; the remainder is reconstructed from the germline J gene. The rearrangement uses TRBV30 and TRBJ1-1; D is perhaps TRBD1 (6 bases). The CDR3 consists of 13 residues. CDR1 GTSNPN and CDR2 SVGIG come from the germline V gene (reference sequence). V lost 0 bases to trimming and J lost 4 bases, with 9 bases between them. The CDR3 sequence is CAWSVGGGTEAFF. The CDR3 DNA, read in part, is TGTGCCTGGAGTGTAGGAGGGGGCACTGAA.

The DNA read from the CDR3 is TGTGCCAGCAGCTTAAGCAGGGACAGGACTATTGGT. Its protein is CASSLSRDRTIG. The whole CDR3 sequence is CASSLSRDRTIGQYF. The chain employs TRBV7-3 and TRBJ2-4, with 8 bases lining up with TRBD1. The CDR3 end falls 3 residues outside the read, so it is completed with the germline J gene. Germline assignment: CDR1 SGHTA and CDR2 FQGTGA. The CDR3 contains 15 residues.